The 11 T cell receptor beta chains below were found in one sample sequenced in a study of blood T cell repertoires in COVID-19. Profiling relied on immunoSEQ multiplex PCR, and the TCRdb table lists in-frame clones only, not all of them. The data show around 70,000 clones, 80% to 90% seen once. What was sequenced was peripheral blood. All receptors derive from a woman of 80 years or more with active or convalescent COVID-19.

A word on this clone: Its ends do not fully match the called genes, so a read error is possible. The chain's CDR3 is CASSLLEGDRYEQYF. Here the CDR3 DNA reads TGTGCTAGCAGCTTATTGGAGGGGGACAGGTACGAGCAGTACTTC. The chain is built from TRBV7-7 and TRBJ2-7; 8 positions agree with TRBD1. The CDR3 has 15 amino acids. The V gene's germline CDR1 is SSHAT and CDR2 FNYEAQ (reference sequence).

The gene calls are TRBV5-6 and TRBJ1-3; 7 bases map to TRBD1. The CDR3 spans 14 residues. Germline-derived CDR1 and CDR2 are SGHDT and YYEEEE. J lost 11 bases, V lost 3 bases, and 11 bases had no gene match. CDR3 coding DNA: TGTGCCAGCAGCTCGACTCGGGGCGGACAGGCCATATATTTT. This sequence encodes CASSSTRGGQAIYF.

The chain uses TRBV7-9 and TRBJ2-7, with TRBD1 matching over 11 bases. The trim removed 2 bases at V and 5 bases at J, leaving 5 bases unmatched. The CDR3 is 15 amino acids. Germline values: CDR1 SEHNR, CDR2 FQNEAQ (reference sequence). CDR3 region: CASSLTGTGGDEQYF. The CDR3 bases are TGTGCCAGCAGCTTAACGGGGACAGGGGGGGACGAGCAGTACTTC.

This chain joins TRBV7-3 and TRBJ1-1, with 8 bases identical to TRBD1. CDR1 and CDR2 from the germline V gene are SGHTA and FQGTGA. V dropped 3 bases and J dropped 6; count of bases not matched to a gene: 6. The CDR3 contains 14 residues. As DNA, the CDR3 is TGTGCCAGCAGCTTGACAGGGGTTCCCTCTGAAGCTTTCTTT. This translates into CASSLTGVPSEAFF. Filled out from reference TRBV7-3 and TRBJ1-1, the complete variable domain reads GAGVSQTPSNKVTEKGKYVELRCDPISGHTALYWYRQSLGQGPEFLIYFQGTGAADDSGLPNDRFFAVRPEGSVSTLKIQRTERGDSAVYLCASSLTGVPSEAFFGQGTRLTVV.

This clone was detected only a few times. The chain carries TRBV7-9 and TRBJ2-1; D is uncertain. Trimming cost V 2 bases and J 1 base, with 6 bases left between them. The CDR3 has 14 amino acids. Per the germline V gene, CDR1 is SEHNR and CDR2 is FQNEAQ (reference sequence). The CDR3 region has the DNA TGTGCCAGCAGCTTAATACAGTCCTACAATGAGCAGTTCTTC. Amino acids: CASSLIQSYNEQFF.

This chain links TRBV9 with TRBJ1-2, with 7 bases matching TRBD1. This CDR3 has 11 residues. Trimming removed 3 bases from V and 14 bases from J; junction bases left unmatched: 7. CDR1 and CDR2 (germline): SGDLS, YYNGEE. CDR3 sequence (DNA): TGTGCCAGCAGCGCAACAGGGGTATGGACCTTC. It translates to CASSATGVWTF.

V is TRBV10-3 and J is TRBJ1-3, with TRBD1 matching 7 bases. Germline CDR1 reads ENHRY; CDR2 reads SYGVKD. J gave up 0 bases and V 11 bases, and 7 bases lay outside the gene matches. CDR3 size: 14 residues. CDR3 protein: CASLTGPSGNTIYF. The CDR3 coding sequence is TGTGCCTCCTTGACAGGGCCCTCTGGAAACACCATATATTTT.

The gene calls are TRBV4-3 and TRBJ2-5, with 13 bases matching TRBD2. Losses at the gene ends were 0 bases for V and 5 bases for J; bases not matched to a gene: 6. This CDR3 is built from 17 residues. CDR1 LGHNA and CDR2 YSLEER come from the germline V gene. The CDR3 loop reads CASSQEGLAGFEETQYF. The CDR3 DNA sequence: TGCGCCAGCAGCCAAGAGGGACTAGCGGGGTTCGAGGAGACCCAGTACTTC.

The chain links TRBV4-3 to TRBJ1-1; tentative D call: TRBD1 (6 bases). Germline CDR1 reads LGHNA; CDR2 reads YSLEER. The CDR3 runs 16 residues. Trimming removed 1 base at V and 3 bases at J, with 15 bases between. The CDR3 sequence is CASSQGGGPGDTEAFF. The CDR3 DNA sequence: TGCGCCAGCAGCCAAGGGGGGGGTCCAGGGGACACTGAAGCTTTCTTT.

The V and J genes are TRBV3-1 (or the pseudogene TRBV3-2) and TRBJ2-7; 15 positions match TRBD2. V was pared by 4 bases and J by 7 bases, with 8 bases of the junction left unmatched. Per the germline V gene, CDR1 is LGHDT and CDR2 is YNNKEL (reference sequence). The CDR3 loop spans 16 amino acids. The CDR3 is CASSRTSGGGGIEQYF. The CDR3 region has the DNA TGTGCCAGCAGCCGGACTAGCGGGGGGGGAGGTATTGAGCAGTACTTC.

This clone was seen only once. V and J are TRBV5-4 and TRBJ1-2; possible D gene TRBD1, 5 bases. CDR1 and CDR2 (germline): SGHNT, YYREEE (reference sequence). Trimming cost V 5 bases and J 7 bases, with 15 bases left between them. The CDR3 sequence is 13 residues long. CDR3 sequence (DNA): TGTGCCAGCAGTAGTCGGGGGGGAGGTGGCTACACCTTC. It specifies CASSSRGGGGYTF.